Below, 30 T cell receptor beta chains from the same sample are listed, as sequenced in a study of shared clonotypes between healthy human individuals. The method was immunoSEQ multiplex PCR; TCRdb's version includes in-frame clones alone and lacks a portion of them. Of about 480,000 clones listed, roughly 79% are singletons. Sequencing was done on a sample of PBMCs. Receptors originate from a middle-aged woman in good health. Some clones in this sample may be carry-over from other donors' samples.

The gene calls are TRBV10-3 and TRBJ1-2; D is unresolved. CDR3 length: 13 residues. The V end was cut by 5 bases, the J end by 4 bases, with 11 bases between. Germline V gene sequence: CDR1 ENHRY, CDR2 SYGVKD. The CDR3, as DNA: TGTGCCATCAGTACCAATGACCTCTATGGCTACACCTTC. Its protein is CAISTNDLYGYTF.

V usage is TRBV30 and J usage is TRBJ1-2; D is ambiguous. Germline V gives CDR1 GTSNPN, CDR2 SVGIG (reference sequence). The CDR3 runs 12 residues. Trimming pared 2 bases from V and 7 bases from J, leaving 11 bases between. The CDR3 loop is CAWSIQTGGYTF. The CDR3 nucleotides read TGTGCCTGGAGTATTCAAACTGGTGGCTACACCTTC.

The gene calls are TRBV5-1 and TRBJ2-7, with D possibly called TRBD1 or TRBD2 (5 bases each). The CDR3 consists of 16 residues. CDR1 SGHRS and CDR2 YFSETQ come from the germline V gene. Trimming stripped 0 bases from V and 0 bases from J, with 13 bases between. The CDR3 protein is CASSLGFGALSYEQYF. The CDR3 DNA sequence: TGCGCCAGCAGCTTGGGGTTCGGGGCACTCTCCTACGAGCAGTACTTC.

The J gene is TRBJ1-5, the V gene TRBV5-8; TRBD1 is a possible D gene (5 bases). The CDR3 consists of 13 residues. Trimming removed 0 bases at V and 9 bases at J, with 10 bases between. Germline V gene lookup returns CDR1 SGHTS and CDR2 YDEGEE. This CDR3 reads CASSLVGGRPQHF. The CDR3 nucleotides read TGTGCCAGCAGCTTGGTTGGGGGTCGGCCCCAGCATTTT.

V and J are TRBV6-5 and TRBJ2-1; no definite D call. This CDR3 is built from 12 residues. Germline V gene data show CDR1 as MNHEY and CDR2 as SVGAGI. Trimming took 0 bases from V and 8 from J, leaving 5 bases between them. This chain's CDR3 is CASSYSGDEQFF. The CDR3 DNA sequence: TGTGCCAGCAGTTACTCTGGGGATGAGCAGTTCTTC.

The V call is TRBV19, the J call TRBJ1-1; D gene uncertain. V lost 6 bases to trimming and J lost 0 bases, with 8 bases between them. Germline values: CDR1 LNHDA, CDR2 SQIVND (reference sequence). The CDR3 loop spans 13 amino acids. The CDR3, as DNA: TGTGCCAGTAGATCGCGTATGAACACTGAAGCTTTCTTT. Amino acid sequence: CASRSRMNTEAFF.

This chain joins TRBV7-6 and TRBJ2-7; 7 nucleotides agree with TRBD1. This CDR3 region has 12 residues. V trimming: 5 bases; J trimming: 5 bases; junction bases outside the gene matches: 3. CDR1 and CDR2 (germline): SGHVS, FNYEAQ. In nucleotides, the CDR3 is TGTGCCAGCAGCAGGACAGGTAACGAGCAGTACTTC. It specifies CASSRTGNEQYF.

The chain has TRBV4-1 and TRBJ2-3; D is undetermined. CDR3 size: 15 residues. V shed 4 bases and J shed 0 bases, with 11 bases lying between them. Germline V CDR1 and CDR2: MGHRA, YSYEKL. CDR3 DNA: TGCGCCAGCAGCCGAACCCTGACTAGCACAGATACGCAGTATTTT. Translated, it gives CASSRTLTSTDTQYF.

The CDR3 sequence is CASSQVDVGPYEQYF. In DNA form, the CDR3 reads TGCGCCAGCAGCCAAGTGGACGTCGGACCCTACGAGCAGTACTTC. V gene TRBV4-1 combines with J gene TRBJ2-7; D remains unclear. Germline assignment: CDR1 MGHRA and CDR2 YSYEKL. This CDR3 is 15 amino acids long. The V gene lost 1 base and the J gene lost 2 bases, with 12 bases spanning the gap.

The rearrangement links TRBV2 to TRBJ2-7; perhaps TRBD2 as D (7 bases). Germline CDR1 SNHLY, CDR2 FYNNEI. V was clipped by 7 bases and J by 4 bases, with 14 bases between them. CDR3 length: 13 amino acids. As DNA, the CDR3 is TGTGCCAGCATGGGGGGGGGCCTTTACGAGCAGTACTTC. As protein: CASMGGGLYEQYF.

The chain employs TRBV2 and TRBJ2-3; 15 bases are a match to TRBD2. The CDR3 is 20 amino acids. Looked up from germline, CDR1 is SNHLY and CDR2 is FYNNEI. Trimming removed 8 bases from V and 3 bases from J; junction bases left unmatched: 18. The CDR3 sequence is CASGVGTSGRSGAWTDTQYF. The CDR3 coding sequence is TGTGCCAGCGGAGTAGGGACTAGCGGGAGGAGTGGGGCGTGGACAGATACGCAGTATTTT.

Regarding this clone: The sample contains more than one DNA sequence encoding this CDR3. The chain carries TRBV5-1 and TRBJ2-3, with TRBD2 identical over 8 bases. V gave up 2 bases and J gave up 1 base; unmatched junction bases: 3. Germline V gene sequence: CDR1 SGHRS, CDR2 YFSETQ. CDR3 length: 15 residues. The CDR3 sequence: CASSFSGTGTDTQYF. The CDR3 bases are TGCGCCAGCAGCTTTAGCGGGACCGGCACAGATACGCAGTATTTT.

The chain recombines TRBV27 with TRBJ2-2; D gene uncertain. V lost 0 bases, J lost 3 bases, and 5 bases lay in between. The length of the CDR3 is 14 residues. CDR1 and CDR2 (germline): MNHEY, SMNVEV (reference sequence). CDR3 loop: CASSLSLDTGELFF. The CDR3 DNA is TGTGCCAGCAGTTTATCCCTGGACACCGGGGAGCTGTTTTTT.

The chain is built from TRBV25-1 and TRBJ1-2; the D is unclear. The CDR3 is 13 amino acids. CDR1 is MGHDK and CDR2 is SYGVNS in the germline V gene. Trimming removed 1 base at V and 8 bases at J, with 11 bases between. Written as DNA, the CDR3 is TGTGCCAGCAGTGAATTAGGGTCTACGGGCTACACCTTC. It is translated as CASSELGSTGYTF.

DNA for the CDR3: TGCGCCAGCACTTCGGACAGGGGGAGCCTCTACACCTTC. This translates into CASTSDRGSLYTF. The rearrangement links TRBV10-2 to TRBJ1-2; 10 nucleotides align to TRBD1. The junction had 9 bases not matched to a gene; V was cut back by 7 bases and J by 10 bases. Per the germline V gene, CDR1 is WSHSY and CDR2 is SAAADI. This CDR3 comprises 13 residues.

V and J are TRBV10-3 and TRBJ1-2, with a weak D call TRBD1 (5 bases). CDR1 is ENHRY, CDR2 SYGVKD, per germline. Trimming left V 0 bases short and J 0 bases short, with 8 bases between. The CDR3 is 15 residues long. This CDR3 is CAISESQGPNYGYTF. As DNA, the CDR3 is TGTGCCATCAGTGAGTCGCAGGGACCTAACTATGGCTACACCTTC.

Remarks on this clone: The junction departs from germline at one end; a sequencing error may be responsible. Other DNA sequences within the sample encode an identical CDR3. This chain joins TRBV19 and TRBJ2-1, with TRBD1 as a possible D gene (6 bases). The CDR3 is 16 residues long. CDR1 and CDR2 (germline): LNHDA, SQIVND (reference sequence). The chain's CDR3 is CASTYSGELTYNEQFF. CDR3 bases: TGTGCTAGTACGTATTCAGGGGAACTAACCTACAATGAGCAGTTCTTC.

The chain has TRBV6-6 and TRBJ2-3; D perhaps matches TRBD1 (5 bases). V was pared by 2 bases and J by 0 bases, with 9 bases between. Germline V gives CDR1 MNHNY, CDR2 SVGAGI (reference sequence). The CDR3 is made up of 15 amino acids. The CDR3 here is CASSYGDSSTDTQYF. The CDR3 nucleotides read TGTGCCAGCAGTTACGGCGACAGCAGCACAGATACGCAGTATTTT.

This chain uses TRBV6-6 with TRBJ1-2; D unresolved. Germline values: CDR1 MNHNY, CDR2 SVGAGI (reference sequence). The CDR3 covers 12 residues. V was pared by 6 bases and J by 2 bases, with 7 bases between. The DNA for the CDR3 is TGTGCCAGCAGGACTGCGAACTATGGCTACACCTTC. It specifies CASRTANYGYTF.

This clone was seen once. The chain carries TRBV7-2 and TRBJ2-7; TRBD2 matches at 11 bases. The ends lost 5 bases at V and 2 bases at J; junction bases unmatched: 5. The CDR3 is made up of 15 amino acids. Germline V CDR1 and CDR2: SGHTA, FQGNSA. As DNA, the CDR3 is TGTGCCAGCAGCCAACTAGCGGGAGAACCCTACGAGCAGTACTTC. It specifies CASSQLAGEPYEQYF.

V gene TRBV27 combines with J gene TRBJ1-5; the D is unclear. CDR3 length equals 15 residues. Germline V gives CDR1 MNHEY, CDR2 SMNVEV (reference sequence). Trimming took off 2 bases at V and 0 bases at J, with 8 bases between the two ends. CDR3 bases: TGTGCCAGCAGTTTAGGATATTATAGCAATCAGCCCCAGCATTTT. It translates to CASSLGYYSNQPQHF.

This clone was observed a few times. V and J are TRBV30 and TRBJ1-1; no clear D. Germline CDR1 and CDR2: GTSNPN and SVGIG (reference sequence). This CDR3 comprises 12 residues. V was clipped by 1 base and J by 3 bases, with 6 bases between them. The CDR3 nucleotides are TGTGCCTGGAGTGACGGGGACACTGAAGCTTTCTTT. Translated: CAWSDGDTEAFF.

The V gene is TRBV5-1, the J gene TRBJ1-1, with 9 bases fitting TRBD1. V shed 4 bases and J 5 bases; nucleotides not matched to a gene: 3. The CDR3 length is 13 residues. The germline CDR1 and CDR2 sequences are SGHRS and YFSETQ. The CDR3 DNA follows: TGCGCCAGCAGCACAGGGGGCAGAACTGAAGCTTTCTTT. This sequence encodes CASSTGGRTEAFF.

This chain connects TRBV14 to TRBJ2-5, with 7 nucleotides matching TRBD1. CDR1 and CDR2 from the germline V gene are SGHDN and FVKESK. There are 13 residues in the CDR3. Trimming took 4 bases from V and 5 from J; bases not matched to a gene: 4. Here the CDR3 reads CASSPGRGETQYF. DNA for the CDR3: TGTGCCAGCAGCCCGGGCAGGGGGGAGACCCAGTACTTC.

To note about this clone: This may stem from a read error, because a much larger clone lies one nucleotide away. This rearrangement joins TRBV19 to TRBJ2-1; 9 positions match TRBD1. This CDR3 has 12 residues. The V gene's germline CDR1 is LNHDA and CDR2 SQIVND (reference sequence). The CDR3 nucleotides read TGTGCCAGCGGGACAGGGTACAATGGGCAGTTCTTC. This encodes CASGTGYNGQFF.

The chain recombines TRBV29-1 with TRBJ2-3; 7 nucleotides agree with TRBD1. There are 14 residues in the CDR3. In germline, CDR1 is SQVTM, CDR2 ANQGSEA. The J segment lost 0 bases and the V segment lost 7 bases, leaving 7 bases of the junction unmatched. In nucleotides, the CDR3 is TGCAGCGCTAGGACAGGTAAAAGCACAGATACGCAGTATTTT. Its protein is CSARTGKSTDTQYF.

This sequence joins TRBV28 and TRBJ1-1; 8 nucleotides agree with TRBD1. V was pared by 5 bases and J by 7 bases, with 12 bases of the junction left unmatched. This CDR3 is 15 amino acids long. Germline CDR1 reads MDHEN; CDR2 reads SYDVKM. In DNA form, the CDR3 reads TGTGCCAGCAGTCTGGACAGGGCGGTCAGTATTGAAGCTTTCTTT. This sequence encodes CASSLDRAVSIEAFF.

About this clone itself: Sequence at one end of the junction differs from germline and may be a read error. The CDR3 sequence is CASSPRTGGTTNEKLSF. The CDR3 DNA sequence: TGTGCCAGCAGCCCTAGGACAGGGGGCACAACTAATGAAAAACTGTCTTTT. The rearrangement joins TRBV4-2 to TRBJ1-4, with 11 positions matching TRBD1. Germline V lookup: CDR1 LGHNA, CDR2 YNFKEQ. The CDR3 is made up of 17 amino acids.

V is TRBV19 and J is TRBJ2-1; either TRBD1 or TRBD2 may fit D (6 bases each). The CDR3 sequence is 16 residues long. The germline V and J ends were trimmed by 5 bases and 0 bases, with 14 bases remaining between them. The V gene's germline CDR1 is LNHDA and CDR2 SQIVND (reference sequence). CDR3 amino acids: CASSGMGGGSYNEQFF. CDR3 bases: TGTGCCAGTAGTGGGATGGGGGGCGGCTCCTACAATGAGCAGTTCTTC.

This sequence joins TRBV28 and TRBJ1-5, with TRBD1 identical over 8 bases. The V segment lost 6 bases and the J segment 2 bases; nucleotides outside the gene matches: 6. The CDR3 length is 15 residues. Germline loops: CDR1 MDHEN, CDR2 SYDVKM. CDR3: CASRKNRGGNQPQHF. CDR3 nucleotide sequence: TGTGCCAGCAGAAAAAACAGGGGGGGCAATCAGCCCCAGCATTTT.